The 7 T cell receptor beta chains given below trace back to one sample, sequenced in a study of blood T cells in healthy people across ages. For the second PCR, which ran for roughly 6 to 11 cycles, a sample-barcoded 5' primer and a J-beta primer mix were used. TCRdb re-called the 5' RACE reads through MiXCR, storing one row per CDR3 protein. The table records roughly 640,000 distinct CDR3 sequences, about 28% of them present only once. Sequencing was done on a sample of blood. These receptors all come from an elderly woman in good health.

Many counts were recorded for this clonotype. The rearrangement joins TRBV7-2 to TRBJ1-5; the match to TRBD1 covers 9 bases. The CDR3 is 16 residues long. The V segment lost 2 bases and the J segment 4 bases; nucleotides outside the gene matches: 6. Per the germline V gene, CDR1 is SGHTA and CDR2 is FQGNSA. CDR3 sequence reads: CASSLLGGTGNQPQHF. Here the CDR3 DNA reads TGTGCCAGCAGCTTACTCGGTGGGACAGGGAATCAGCCCCAGCATTTT.

This clonotype was detected only a few times. An end of the junction does not agree with germline; a read error may underlie this. The chain is built from TRBV12-3 or TRBV12-4 and TRBJ2-3, with TRBD1 matching over 7 bases. This CDR3 has 14 amino acids. CDR3 nucleotide sequence: TGTGCCAGCAGCACAGGGGTCGCGGCAGATGCGCAGTATTTT. It codes for CASSTGVAADAQYF.

The chain carries TRBV20-1 and TRBJ1-5; D possibly corresponds to TRBD1 (5 bases). Germline V CDR1 and CDR2: DFQATT, SNEGSKA (reference sequence). This CDR3 contains 14 residues. V gave up 0 bases and J gave up 6 bases, with 12 bases separating them. CDR3 protein: CSARERGGGQPQHF. The DNA of the CDR3 is TGCAGTGCTAGAGAAAGGGGCGGCGGTCAGCCCCAGCATTTT.

The chain combines TRBV5-1 with TRBJ2-1; D gene unclear. V gave up 0 bases and J gave up 2 bases, with 12 bases separating them. The CDR3 loop spans 16 amino acids. Per the germline V gene, CDR1 is SGHRS and CDR2 is YFSETQ. In nucleotides, the CDR3 is TGCGCCAGCAGCTTGGATGGGTCAAGCCCCTACAATGAGCAGTTCTTC. Its translation is CASSLDGSSPYNEQFF.

This clonotype was seen a few times. A much larger clonotype is one base distant, so this may be a read error. V is TRBV6-5 and J is TRBJ2-5, with a possible D match to TRBD1 (6 bases). Between the trimmed V and J ends, which lost 8 bases and 11 bases, there was a span of 24 bases. Germline V gives CDR1 MNHEY, CDR2 SVGAGI. The CDR3 sequence is 14 residues long. CDR3 amino acids: CASQDLTGRNEQYF. The CDR3 nucleotides are TGTGCCAGCCAGGACTTAACAGGGCGGAATGAGCAGTACTTC.

This clonotype was recorded a few times. The rearrangement joins TRBV15 to TRBJ1-5, with 7 bases aligning to TRBD1. The CDR3 runs 13 residues. CDR1 is LNHNV, CDR2 YYDKDF, per germline (reference sequence). V shed 4 bases and J 7 bases; nucleotides not matched to a gene: 4. The CDR3 loop is CATSTDRVQPQHF. The CDR3 coding sequence is TGTGCCACCAGCACCGACAGGGTCCAGCCCCAGCATTTT.

Many counts were recorded for this clonotype. This chain connects TRBV29-1 to TRBJ1-5; tentatively, D is TRBD1 (5 bases). Germline V CDR1 and CDR2: SQVTM, ANQGSEA. The CDR3 is 15 residues long. With 6 bases removed from V and 0 bases from J, the gap between germline ends came to 15 bases. The CDR3 DNA follows: TGCAGCGTCGGAATTGGTGGGGGTAGCAATCAGCCCCAGCATTTT. It codes for CSVGIGGGSNQPQHF.